These T cell receptor beta chains were read from a single sample in a study of blood T cell repertoires in COVID-19. The assay was immunoSEQ multiplex PCR, and TCRdb's table has in-frame clones only and misses some. The table has 25,000 to 35,000 clones, about 65% seen once. Material: peripheral blood. These receptor sequences come from a human donor in a cohort sampled during active COVID-19. The CDR3 runs from the conserved cysteine through the conserved F or W. A D gene is named only where the DNA matches it firmly. Clone size appears in some rows only: once, few, many, or a class for an expanded clone.

cdr3_length: 15; v_call: TRBV5-1; clone_size: once; d_call: TRBD1; j_call: TRBJ2-5; cdr3_nt: TGCGCCAGCGGTGCCGGGACAGACAAAAAAGAGACCCAGTACTTC; cdr3_aa: CASGAGTDKKETQYF
cdr3_length: 13; v_call: TRBV10-3; clone_size: -; d_call: -; j_call: TRBJ2-7; cdr3_nt: TGTGCCATCAGTGTCGGGGGAGCCTACGAGCAGTACTTC; cdr3_aa: CAISVGGAYEQYF
cdr3_length: 16; v_call: TRBV24-1; clone_size: -; d_call: -; j_call: TRBJ2-2; cdr3_nt: TGTGCCACCAGTGACCTCGACATAACGAACACCGGGGAGCTGTTTTTT; cdr3_aa: CATSDLDITNTGELFF
cdr3_length: 16; v_call: TRBV4-1; clone_size: few; d_call: -; j_call: TRBJ2-6; cdr3_nt: TGCGCCAGCAGCCAAGACCAGGGCTCTGGGGCCAACGTCCTGACTTTC; cdr3_aa: CASSQDQGSGANVLTF
cdr3_length: 14; v_call: TRBV5-5; clone_size: -; d_call: -; j_call: TRBJ1-5; cdr3_nt: TGTGCCAGCAGCCACAGGGCGAGCAATCAGCCCCAGCATTTT; cdr3_aa: CASSHRASNQPQHF
cdr3_length: 14; v_call: TRBV5-1; clone_size: -; d_call: TRBD1; j_call: TRBJ1-1; cdr3_nt: TGCGCCAGCAGCTTGGAGGGACAGGGAACTGAAGCTTTCTTT; cdr3_aa: CASSLEGQGTEAFF
cdr3_length: 14; v_call: TRBV11-3; clone_size: few; d_call: -; j_call: TRBJ2-7; cdr3_nt: TGTGCCAGCAGCTCTCGACAGTTCTCCTACGAGCAGTACTTC; cdr3_aa: CASSSRQFSYEQYF
cdr3_length: 15; v_call: TRBV28; clone_size: -; d_call: -; j_call: TRBJ2-6; cdr3_nt: TGTGCCAGCAGTCCGCAGGGCAATGGGGCCAACGTCCTGACTTTC; cdr3_aa: CASSPQGNGANVLTF
cdr3_length: 16; v_call: TRBV6-2/TRBV6-3; clone_size: -; d_call: TRBD2; j_call: TRBJ2-1; cdr3_nt: TGTGCCAGCAGTTTAGGGACTAGCGGGAGGAGGGACGAGCAGTTCTTC; cdr3_aa: CASSLGTSGRRDEQFF
cdr3_length: 15; v_call: TRBV7-8; clone_size: few; d_call: TRBD1; j_call: TRBJ2-7; cdr3_nt: TGTGCCAGCAGCTTACTGGACAGGGGGAAAGGCGAGCAGTACTTC; cdr3_aa: CASSLLDRGKGEQYF
cdr3_length: 15; v_call: TRBV6-6; clone_size: many; d_call: TRBD1; j_call: TRBJ2-7; cdr3_nt: TGTGCCAGCAGTTACTCGGGACAGGAATCCTACGAGCAGTACTTC; cdr3_aa: CASSYSGQESYEQYF
cdr3_length: 16; v_call: TRBV18; clone_size: -; d_call: TRBD1; j_call: TRBJ2-1; cdr3_nt: TGTGCCAGCTCACCACCTTGGGCAGGGGGAGACAATGAGCAGTTCTTC; cdr3_aa: CASSPPWAGGDNEQFF
cdr3_length: 13; v_call: TRBV7-2; clone_size: -; d_call: -; j_call: TRBJ1-2; cdr3_nt: TGTGCCAGCAGCTTAGGAGCTAAATATGGCTACACCTTC; cdr3_aa: CASSLGAKYGYTF
cdr3_length: 14; v_call: TRBV5-4; clone_size: -; d_call: -; j_call: TRBJ1-1; cdr3_nt: TGTGCCAGCAGCTTGGAGGGACTTAACACTGAAGCTTTCTTT; cdr3_aa: CASSLEGLNTEAFF
cdr3_length: 17; v_call: TRBV4-1; clone_size: -; d_call: TRBD2; j_call: TRBJ2-3; cdr3_nt: TGCGCCAGCACCCGGGGGTCTAGCGGGGGCAGCACAGATACGCAGTATTTT; cdr3_aa: CASTRGSSGGSTDTQYF
cdr3_length: 15; v_call: TRBV18; clone_size: few; d_call: -; j_call: TRBJ1-1; cdr3_nt: TGTGCCAGCTCACCACCGGCGGTAACGAACACTGAAGCTTTCTTT; cdr3_aa: CASSPPAVTNTEAFF
cdr3_length: 15; v_call: TRBV28; clone_size: -; d_call: -; j_call: TRBJ1-1; cdr3_nt: TGTGCCAGCAGTTCCCTAGGGGGTGGGAGGGCTGAAGCTTTCTTT; cdr3_aa: CASSSLGGGRAEAFF
cdr3_length: 14; v_call: TRBV3-1/TRBV3-2; clone_size: -; d_call: -; j_call: TRBJ2-1; cdr3_nt: TGTGCCAGCAGCCGGAGGCGGGGAAACAATGAGCAGTTCTTC; cdr3_aa: CASSRRRGNNEQFF
cdr3_length: 11; v_call: TRBV2; clone_size: -; d_call: -; j_call: TRBJ2-5; cdr3_nt: TGTGCCAGCAGGGTGGAGGAGACCCAGTACTTC; cdr3_aa: CASRVEETQYF
cdr3_length: 13; v_call: TRBV6-5; clone_size: few; d_call: TRBD2; j_call: TRBJ2-7; cdr3_nt: TGTGCCAGCAGGGGGCTAGCGGACTACGAGCAGTACTTC; cdr3_aa: CASRGLADYEQYF
cdr3_length: 16; v_call: TRBV10-3; clone_size: once; d_call: -; j_call: TRBJ2-1; cdr3_nt: TGTGCCATCAGTGAGACTGGGGCCCCTTTATACAATGAGCAGTTCTTC; cdr3_aa: CAISETGAPLYNEQFF
cdr3_length: 13; v_call: TRBV27; clone_size: -; d_call: -; j_call: TRBJ2-5; cdr3_nt: TGTGCCAGCAGTTTACGTCCCCAAGAGACCCAGTACTTC; cdr3_aa: CASSLRPQETQYF
cdr3_length: 15; v_call: TRBV5-1; clone_size: few; d_call: -; j_call: TRBJ2-2; cdr3_nt: TGCGCCAGCAGCTTGGAAGGGGGAATAGCCGGGGAGCTGTTTTTT; cdr3_aa: CASSLEGGIAGELFF
cdr3_length: 14; v_call: TRBV7-7; clone_size: -; d_call: -; j_call: TRBJ2-5; cdr3_nt: TGTGCCAGCAGCTTAGGAGGGTCCCAAGAGACCCAGTACTTC; cdr3_aa: CASSLGGSQETQYF
cdr3_length: 16; v_call: TRBV21-1; clone_size: -; d_call: -; j_call: TRBJ2-2; cdr3_nt: TGTGCCAGCAGAAAACCGGGACAGGGCAACACCGGGGAGCTGTTTTTT; cdr3_aa: CASRKPGQGNTGELFF
cdr3_length: 15; v_call: TRBV10-3; clone_size: -; d_call: TRBD1; j_call: TRBJ2-5; cdr3_nt: TGTGCCATCAGTGAGGCGACAGGGTCTCAAGAGACCCAGTACTTC; cdr3_aa: CAISEATGSQETQYF
cdr3_length: 14; v_call: TRBV18; clone_size: -; d_call: -; j_call: TRBJ2-2; cdr3_nt: TGTGCCAGCTCACCGGCAGGGGTCACCGGGGAGCTGTTTTTT; cdr3_aa: CASSPAGVTGELFF
cdr3_length: 14; v_call: TRBV6-5; clone_size: -; d_call: -; j_call: TRBJ2-4; cdr3_nt: TGTGCCAGCAGTAAGGGGTTAACCAAAAACATTCAGTACTTC; cdr3_aa: CASSKGLTKNIQYF
cdr3_length: 14; v_call: TRBV6-5; clone_size: -; d_call: -; j_call: TRBJ2-7; cdr3_nt: TGTGCCAGCAGTTCCCCACTAGCATCCGGGGAGCAGTACTTC; cdr3_aa: CASSSPLASGEQYF
cdr3_length: 13; v_call: TRBV15; clone_size: -; d_call: -; j_call: TRBJ1-1; cdr3_nt: TGTGCCACCGGAACTAGAGGCGGAGCTGAAGCTTTCTTT; cdr3_aa: CATGTRGGAEAFF
cdr3_length: 16; v_call: TRBV7-9; clone_size: -; d_call: -; j_call: TRBJ2-1; cdr3_nt: TGTGCCAGCAGCTCCTTTCGGGGGAGAGGGTACAATGAGCAGTTCTTC; cdr3_aa: CASSSFRGRGYNEQFF
cdr3_length: 16; v_call: TRBV6-6; clone_size: -; d_call: TRBD1; j_call: TRBJ1-2; cdr3_nt: TGTGCCAGCAGTTCCACCGACAGGGGCCTGTCCTATGGCTACACCTTC; cdr3_aa: CASSSTDRGLSYGYTF
cdr3_length: 12; v_call: TRBV3-1/TRBV3-2; clone_size: -; d_call: -; j_call: TRBJ2-4; cdr3_nt: TGTGCCAGCAGCCTAGACGAAAACATTCAGTACTTC; cdr3_aa: CASSLDENIQYF
cdr3_length: 13; v_call: TRBV7-2; clone_size: few; d_call: TRBD1; j_call: TRBJ1-5; cdr3_nt: TGTGCCAGCAGTCGGACAGGGTATCAGCCCCAGCATTTT; cdr3_aa: CASSRTGYQPQHF
cdr3_length: 14; v_call: TRBV7-3; clone_size: -; d_call: TRBD1; j_call: TRBJ2-2; cdr3_nt: TGTGCCAGCAGCATAGACAGGGGCGCCGGGGAGCTGTTTTTT; cdr3_aa: CASSIDRGAGELFF
cdr3_length: 13; v_call: TRBV18; clone_size: few; d_call: -; j_call: TRBJ2-7; cdr3_nt: TGTGCCAGCTCACCGCAACACCAGGGAACACCGTACTTC; cdr3_aa: CASSPQHQGTPYF
cdr3_length: 13; v_call: TRBV18; clone_size: -; d_call: TRBD1; j_call: TRBJ1-2; cdr3_nt: TGTGCCAGCTCACCGGACAGGGCGGCTGGCTACACCTTC; cdr3_aa: CASSPDRAAGYTF
cdr3_length: 14; v_call: TRBV6-6; clone_size: -; d_call: -; j_call: TRBJ1-1; cdr3_nt: TGTGCCAGCAGTTCGGGAACACAGGGTGGTGAAGCTTTCTTT; cdr3_aa: CASSSGTQGGEAFF
cdr3_length: 15; v_call: TRBV9; clone_size: -; d_call: TRBD2; j_call: TRBJ2-3; cdr3_nt: TGTGCCAGCAGCCTTACGGGAGGAATCACAGATACGCAGTATTTT; cdr3_aa: CASSLTGGITDTQYF
cdr3_length: 17; v_call: TRBV4-1; clone_size: -; d_call: TRBD1; j_call: TRBJ1-4; cdr3_nt: TGCGCCAGCAGCCAGGGACAGGGAGGTGCTGGTAATGAAAAACTGTTTTTT; cdr3_aa: CASSQGQGGAGNEKLFF
cdr3_length: 13; v_call: TRBV5-1; clone_size: -; d_call: TRBD1; j_call: TRBJ1-2; cdr3_nt: TGCGCCAGCAGCTTACAGGGGGCAGATGGCTACACCTTC; cdr3_aa: CASSLQGADGYTF
cdr3_length: 14; v_call: TRBV5-1; clone_size: -; d_call: -; j_call: TRBJ1-1; cdr3_nt: TGCGCCAGCTCGCAACGGACAGCGAACACTGAAGCTTTCTTT; cdr3_aa: CASSQRTANTEAFF
cdr3_length: 16; v_call: TRBV11-3; clone_size: -; d_call: TRBD2; j_call: TRBJ2-3; cdr3_nt: TGTGCCAGCAGCCCAAGGGCGGGGGGGCGCGGAGATACGCAGTATTTT; cdr3_aa: CASSPRAGGRGDTQYF
cdr3_length: 13; v_call: TRBV9; clone_size: -; d_call: TRBD2; j_call: TRBJ2-7; cdr3_nt: TGTGCCAGCAGCGTACGTAGCGGGGGGGAGCAGTACTTC; cdr3_aa: CASSVRSGGEQYF
cdr3_length: 16; v_call: TRBV10-1; clone_size: -; d_call: -; j_call: TRBJ2-3; cdr3_nt: TGCGCCAGCAGTGATTCTCCGGGACACTCCACAGATACGCAGTATTTT; cdr3_aa: CASSDSPGHSTDTQYF
cdr3_length: 15; v_call: TRBV5-1; clone_size: few; d_call: TRBD2; j_call: TRBJ2-5; cdr3_nt: TGCGCCAGCAGCCCACTAGCGGGAGTACAGGAGACCCAGTACTTC; cdr3_aa: CASSPLAGVQETQYF
cdr3_length: 16; v_call: TRBV7-9; clone_size: -; d_call: TRBD2; j_call: TRBJ2-1; cdr3_nt: TGTGCCAGCAGGCAGGGACTAGCGGGAGCCTACAATGAGCAGTTCTTC; cdr3_aa: CASRQGLAGAYNEQFF
cdr3_length: 14; v_call: TRBV10-3; clone_size: -; d_call: TRBD1; j_call: TRBJ1-3; cdr3_nt: TGTGCCATCAGTGAAGGTGGGCAGGGGGCTACCATATATTTT; cdr3_aa: CAISEGGQGATIYF
cdr3_length: 14; v_call: TRBV5-4; clone_size: many; d_call: -; j_call: TRBJ2-1; cdr3_nt: TGTGCCAGCAGCTTCCGCCGGCAGGCAAATGAGCAGTTCTTC; cdr3_aa: CASSFRRQANEQFF